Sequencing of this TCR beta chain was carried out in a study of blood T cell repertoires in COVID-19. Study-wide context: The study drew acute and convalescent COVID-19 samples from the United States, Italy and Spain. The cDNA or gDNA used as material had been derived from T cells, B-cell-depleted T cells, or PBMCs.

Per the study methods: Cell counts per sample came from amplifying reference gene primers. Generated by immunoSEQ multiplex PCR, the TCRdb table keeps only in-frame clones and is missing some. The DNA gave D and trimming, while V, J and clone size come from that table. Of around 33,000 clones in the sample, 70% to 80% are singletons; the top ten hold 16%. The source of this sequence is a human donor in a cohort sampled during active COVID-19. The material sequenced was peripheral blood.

For the CDR3, the DNA is TGTGCCTGGAGCCCCACCGGGGTTCACAATCAGCCCCAGCATTTT. Residues: CAWSPTGVHNQPQHF. The V call is TRBV30, the J call TRBJ1-5; D is unclear. This CDR3 region has 15 residues. V was trimmed by 3 bases and J by 3 bases, leaving 15 bases between them. Germline CDR1 and CDR2: GTSNPN and SVGIG (reference sequence).